The 17 T cell receptor beta chains below all came from one sample that was sequenced in a study of OX40 agonist ivuxolimab in advanced cancers. Using immunoSEQ multiplex PCR, the repertoire was profiled, and TCRdb retains in-frame clones only, with some absent. Among about 62,000 clones listed, around 79% were seen once. The sequencing here drew on CD4+ or CD8+ T cells sorted from blood, taken in a trial of the OX40 agonist ivuxolimab. The receptors were gathered from an adult with an advanced solid tumor such as melanoma, head and neck, liver or kidney cancer.

As regards this clone: This specimen includes other DNA sequences encoding the same CDR3. The gene calls are TRBV9 and TRBJ2-7; D could derive from TRBD1 or TRBD2 (5 bases each). V dropped 0 bases and J dropped 0 bases, with 7 bases sitting between them. The CDR3 length is 14 residues. From germline, CDR1 is SGDLS and CDR2 YYNGEE. This CDR3 reads CASSVAGTSYEQYF. In DNA, the CDR3 is TGTGCCAGCAGCGTAGCGGGGACCTCCTACGAGCAGTACTTC.

The genes are TRBV6-5 and TRBJ2-7; D ambiguous. Looked up from germline, CDR1 is MNHEY and CDR2 is SVGAGI. V lost 5 bases and J lost 4, with 6 bases in between. The CDR3 has 11 residues. CDR3 loop: CASSEAYEQYF. DNA for the CDR3: TGTGCCAGCAGTGAAGCGTACGAGCAGTACTTC.

The chain recombines TRBV7-3 with TRBJ2-2; no clear D. V lost 5 bases, J lost 0 bases, and 10 bases lay in between. CDR1 is SGHTA and CDR2 is FQGTGA in the germline V gene. CDR3 length: 15 amino acids. The CDR3 reads CASSQTNANTGELFF. The CDR3, as DNA: TGTGCCAGCAGCCAGACAAACGCGAACACCGGGGAGCTGTTTTTT.

V gene TRBV4-2 combines with J gene TRBJ2-5, with unresolved D. There are 15 residues in the CDR3. CDR1 LGHNA and CDR2 YNFKEQ come from the germline V gene. The V end lost 1 base, the J end lost 2 bases, and 11 bases lay between the germline ends. The CDR3 region is CASSQGSEHQETQYF. CDR3 bases: TGTGCCAGCAGCCAAGGTTCGGAACATCAAGAGACCCAGTACTTC.

This clone was recorded once. The chain has TRBV18 and TRBJ2-5; D is ambiguous. The CDR3 sequence is 12 residues long. V lost 6 bases to trimming and J lost 0 bases, with 5 bases between them. Germline loops: CDR1 KGHSH, CDR2 LQKENI. Here the CDR3 DNA reads TGTGCCAGCTCCCAAAACCAAGAGACCCAGTACTTC. It translates to CASSQNQETQYF.

The chain employs TRBV18 and TRBJ1-2; TRBD1 matches at 9 bases. Germline trimming cut 1 base from V and 4 bases from J; bases unmatched to any gene: 4. The germline CDR1 and CDR2 sequences are KGHSH and LQKENI. This CDR3 is built from 15 residues. The CDR3 nucleotides are TGTGCCAGCTCACCACTCGAGACAGGGGGCTATGGCTACACCTTC. Translation gives CASSPLETGGYGYTF.

This clone was detected once. The chain joins TRBV7-2 to TRBJ2-1; 10 nucleotides line up with TRBD1. Germline CDR1 and CDR2: SGHTA and FQGNSA. The CDR3 has 16 residues. The trim removed 8 bases at V and 2 bases at J, leaving 9 bases unmatched. CDR3 sequence: CASVRSGQGAYNEQFF. CDR3 DNA: TGTGCCAGCGTAAGATCCGGACAGGGGGCCTACAATGAGCAGTTCTTC.

This clone was seen only a few times. V gene TRBV7-9 combines with J gene TRBJ1-1; possibly TRBD1 for D (6 bases). This CDR3 has 15 residues. Germline V CDR1 and CDR2: SEHNR, FQNEAQ (reference sequence). The V and J ends lost 2 bases and 6 bases respectively, with 16 bases between them. The CDR3: CASSLTTGMEAEAFF. The CDR3 region has the DNA TGTGCCAGCAGCTTAACTACAGGGATGGAGGCTGAAGCTTTCTTT.

The chain uses TRBV2 and TRBJ2-7; 10 bases are a match to TRBD1. The CDR3 consists of 15 residues. The trim removed 8 bases at V and 9 bases at J, leaving 16 bases unmatched. Germline V gene sequence: CDR1 SNHLY, CDR2 FYNNEI. Here the CDR3 reads CASEPRQGAWEGQYF. CDR3 nucleotide sequence: TGTGCCAGCGAACCCCGACAGGGGGCCTGGGAGGGGCAGTACTTC.

The chain has TRBV5-5 and TRBJ2-6, with a tentative D call TRBD1 (6 bases). The CDR3 has 19 amino acids. The V and J ends lost 5 bases and 0 bases respectively, with 21 bases between them. Germline V gene data show CDR1 as SGHKS and CDR2 as YYEKEE (reference sequence). This chain's CDR3 is CASRGGVGQPYSGANVLTF. DNA of the CDR3: TGTGCCAGCAGAGGAGGAGTCGGACAGCCATACTCTGGGGCCAACGTCCTGACTTTC.

The chain is built from TRBV12-5 and TRBJ1-5; TRBD1 agrees at 10 bases. With V trimmed by 8 bases and J by 3 bases, 7 bases remained unmatched. CDR3 size: 15 residues. Germline-derived CDR1 and CDR2 are LGHNT and FRNRAP. CDR3 residues: CASNSGTGVNQPQHF. The CDR3 DNA reads TGTGCTAGTAACTCCGGGACAGGGGTCAATCAGCCCCAGCATTTT.

This chain links TRBV10-3 with TRBJ2-7; 9 bases align to TRBD1. V lost 3 bases to trimming and J lost 0 bases; unmatched junction nucleotides: 3. CDR3 length equals 15 residues. The V gene's germline CDR1 is ENHRY and CDR2 SYGVKD. The CDR3 DNA follows: TGTGCCATCAGTGATATGACAGGGGGCTCCTACGAGCAGTACTTC. It codes for CAISDMTGGSYEQYF.

The count of this clone is one. V is TRBV15 and J is TRBJ1-4, with 9 bases fitting TRBD1. This CDR3 contains 16 residues. The V gene's germline CDR1 is LNHNV and CDR2 YYDKDF (reference sequence). V lost 0 bases to trimming and J lost 8 bases; unmatched junction nucleotides: 7. CDR3 nucleotides: TGTGCCACCAGCAGAGATCTTACAGGGGGCTTGGAAAAACTGTTTTTT. It codes for CATSRDLTGGLEKLFF.

In its sample, this clone was seen once. The chain employs TRBV13 and TRBJ1-2; 7 bases line up with TRBD1. Looked up from germline, CDR1 is PRHDT and CDR2 is FYEKMQ (reference sequence). This CDR3 region has 14 residues. V dropped 1 base and J dropped 6; count of bases not matched to a gene: 5. CDR3 DNA: TGTGCCAGCAGCTTAGAAGGGACAGACCATGGCTACACCTTC. As protein: CASSLEGTDHGYTF.

The table lists this clone with a few counts. The chain is built from TRBV6-6 and TRBJ2-7; D is ambiguous. There are 15 residues in the CDR3. The germline V gene has CDR1 MNHNY and CDR2 SVGAGI (reference sequence). The ends were cut back, 0 bases at V and 0 bases at J, with 9 bases in the middle. The DNA for the CDR3 is TGTGCCAGCAGTTACTCGAATGATTTCTCCTACGAGCAGTACTTC. Protein: CASSYSNDFSYEQYF.

The rearrangement uses TRBV6-1 and TRBJ2-1, with TRBD2 matching 9 bases. The CDR3 contains 17 residues. Germline V gene sequence: CDR1 MNHNS, CDR2 SASEGT. Trimming at V came to 2 bases and at J to 6 bases, leaving 11 bases not matched to a gene. DNA of the CDR3: TGTGCCAGCAGTGAAAGGGTAGCGGGAGAACGAAGCAATGAGCAGTTCTTC. Residues: CASSERVAGERSNEQFF.

The V and J genes are TRBV7-9 and TRBJ1-2, with 7 bases fitting TRBD1. The CDR3 is 17 amino acids. CDR1 is SEHNR and CDR2 is FQNEAQ in the germline V gene (reference sequence). V lost 0 bases and J lost 4; bases outside the gene matches: 11. The CDR3 region is CASSLAGATGNRYGYTF. The CDR3 DNA is TGTGCCAGCAGCTTAGCGGGGGCGACAGGGAATCGCTATGGCTACACCTTC.